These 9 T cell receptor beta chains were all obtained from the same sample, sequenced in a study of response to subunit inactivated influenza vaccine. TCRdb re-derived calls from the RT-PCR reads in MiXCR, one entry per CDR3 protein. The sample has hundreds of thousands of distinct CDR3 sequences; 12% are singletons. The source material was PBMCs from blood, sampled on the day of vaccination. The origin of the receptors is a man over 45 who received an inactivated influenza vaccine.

The chain's CDR3 is CASRRDSGGYTF. In DNA, the CDR3 is TGTGCCAGCAGACGCGATAGTGGTGGCTACACCTTC. The rearrangement joins TRBV12-3 or TRBV12-4 to TRBJ1-2, with D hard to call. CDR3 length: 12 residues. V was trimmed by 6 bases and J by 7 bases, leaving 12 bases between them.

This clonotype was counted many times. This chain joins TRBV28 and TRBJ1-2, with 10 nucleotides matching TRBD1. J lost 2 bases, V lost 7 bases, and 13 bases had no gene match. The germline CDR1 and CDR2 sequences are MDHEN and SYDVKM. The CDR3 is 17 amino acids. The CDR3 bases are TGTGCCAGCACCTCACGAGAGCCGACAGGGGGCAACTATGGCTACACCTTC. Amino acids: CASTSREPTGGNYGYTF.

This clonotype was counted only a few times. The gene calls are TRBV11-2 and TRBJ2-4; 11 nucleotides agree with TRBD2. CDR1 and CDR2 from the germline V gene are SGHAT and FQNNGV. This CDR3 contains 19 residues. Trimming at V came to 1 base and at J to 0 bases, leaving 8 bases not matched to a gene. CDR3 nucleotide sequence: TGTGCCAGCAGCTTAGTTCCCACTAGCGGGAGTGTAGCCAAAAACATTCAGTACTTC. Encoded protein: CASSLVPTSGSVAKNIQYF.

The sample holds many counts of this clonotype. CDR3 DNA: TGTGCCAGCAGTAGATCCGGGACTAGCGCTATCAATGAGCAGTTCTTC. Translated, it gives CASSRSGTSAINEQFF. V gene TRBV6-2 or TRBV6-3 combines with J gene TRBJ2-1; 10 bases fit TRBD2. V lost 5 bases and J lost 6; bases outside the gene matches: 10. In germline, CDR1 is MNHEY, CDR2 SVGEGT. CDR3 length equals 16 residues.

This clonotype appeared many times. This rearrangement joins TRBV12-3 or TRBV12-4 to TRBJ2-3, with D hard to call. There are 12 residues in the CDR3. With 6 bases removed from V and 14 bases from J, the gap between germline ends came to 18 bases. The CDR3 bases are TGTGCCAGCAGCTCCCCTCCCACTCTTGCGTATTTT. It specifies CASSSPPTLAYF.

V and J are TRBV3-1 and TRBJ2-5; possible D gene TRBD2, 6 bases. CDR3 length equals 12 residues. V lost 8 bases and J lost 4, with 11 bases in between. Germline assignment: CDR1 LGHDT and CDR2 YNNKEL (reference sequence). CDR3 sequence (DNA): TGTGCCAGCCACGGGGGTCGAGAGACCCAGTACTTC. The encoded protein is CASHGGRETQYF.

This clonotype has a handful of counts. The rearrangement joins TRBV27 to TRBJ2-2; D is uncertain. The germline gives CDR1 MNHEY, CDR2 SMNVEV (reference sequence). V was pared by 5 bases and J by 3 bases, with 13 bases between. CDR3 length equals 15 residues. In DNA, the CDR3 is TGTGCCAGCAGTCCGCGCCTCAGAGACACCGGGGAGCTGTTTTTT. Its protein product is CASSPRLRDTGELFF.

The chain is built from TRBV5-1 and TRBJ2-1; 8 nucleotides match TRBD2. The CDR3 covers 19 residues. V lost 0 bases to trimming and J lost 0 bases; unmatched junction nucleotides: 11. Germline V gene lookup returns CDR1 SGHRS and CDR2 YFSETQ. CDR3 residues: CASSLGASGFPSSYNEQFF. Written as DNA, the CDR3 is TGCGCCAGCAGCTTGGGAGCTAGCGGGTTCCCTAGCTCCTACAATGAGCAGTTCTTC.

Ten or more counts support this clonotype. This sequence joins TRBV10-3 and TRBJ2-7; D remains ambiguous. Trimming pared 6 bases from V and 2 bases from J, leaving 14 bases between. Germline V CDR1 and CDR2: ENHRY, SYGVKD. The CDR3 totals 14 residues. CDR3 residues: CAIRDPTRTYEQYF. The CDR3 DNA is TGTGCCATCAGGGACCCGACCCGAACCTACGAGCAGTACTTC.